This T cell receptor (beta chain) appears in the sequencing data of a study of blood T cell repertoires in COVID-19 (dated by TCRdb to the early 2020s). Describing the broader study: Samples from collaborators originated in the United States, Italy and Spain and spanned both the acute and convalescent phases of COVID-19. The prospective study material was composed of cDNA or gDNA derived from T cells, B-cell-depleted T cells, or PBMCs. The dataset comprised deeply sampled blood TCRbeta repertoires from subjects exposed to, actively infected with, or recovered from COVID-19. The repertoires were made available in a free public database intended to serve as a resource for research on the immune response to SARS-CoV-2. The samples were drawn from the first 160 participants of the ongoing ImmuneRACE study and from 950 to 1,500 subjects provided by 6 global collaborators. Sample metadata almost always included a de-identified subject ID, COVID-19 status, age in years and sex. HLA class I and class II types, where available, came from metadata supplied by the sample provider rather than from assay-based typing. Broad study findings and their caveats: The amount of clinical and demographic metadata varied by source and participant and was provided uncurated.

A word on this clone: It lacks a known antigen. No much larger clonotype is one base removed from it; base qualities were not supplied.

TCRbeta CDR3 regions were amplified from genomic DNA using the immunoSEQ Assay, a bias-controlled multiplex PCR. Under the source paper's analysis protocol: The number of nucleated cells in each sample was estimated by amplification of reference gene primers within the assay. To quantify the absolute abundance of each unique TCRbeta CDR3 rearrangement, sequence reads were collapsed and filtered. For each sample, productive Simpson clonality was calculated as the square root of Simpson's diversity index over productive rearrangements. TCRdb mirrors the immuneACCESS table, restricted to in-frame sequences. Some clones are absent from its copies; in checked studies, under half trace to an unresolved V gene, and the reason for the others is unknown. V and J calls and clone size are given by that table; D and trimming were obtained from the DNA. In this sample the table shows about 250,000 clones, 86% of which occur a single time. The ten biggest clones cover around 3% of the sample.

Collaborating institutions collected whole blood in K2EDTA tubes following their own protocols. For TCRbeta analysis, collaborator samples were shipped as frozen whole blood, as isolated PBMCs, or as DNA extracted from either sample type. V loses 4 bases at its end and J loses 5 bases; junction bases beyond the gene matches: 13. Including the terminal cysteine and phenylalanine, the CDR3 comprises 19 residues. Only CDR3 DNA remains: 57 bases, in frame from the first base. In the germline V gene, CDR1 corresponds to SGHTA and CDR2 to FQGNSA. This clonotype was obtained from a woman aged 25 to 39 with active or convalescent COVID-19. The rearrangement combines TRBV7-2 with TRBJ2-3, and 15 bases in between align with TRBD2. Sequencing was done on a sample of peripheral blood. Read as DNA, the sequence is TGTGCCAGCAGCTCTCGGACTAGCGGGGGGGCCGGTCTTGTAGATACGCAGTATTTT. Its protein reads: CASSSRTSGGAGLVDTQYF. Here the CDR3 is joined to the reference TRBV7-2 and TRBJ2-3 genes, and the full variable domain is: GAGVSQSPSNKVTEKGKDVELRCDPISGHTALYWYRQSLGQGLEFLIYFQGNSAPDKSGLPSDRFSAERTGGSVSTLTIQRTQQEDSAVYLCASSSRTSGGAGLVDTQYFGPGTRLTVL.